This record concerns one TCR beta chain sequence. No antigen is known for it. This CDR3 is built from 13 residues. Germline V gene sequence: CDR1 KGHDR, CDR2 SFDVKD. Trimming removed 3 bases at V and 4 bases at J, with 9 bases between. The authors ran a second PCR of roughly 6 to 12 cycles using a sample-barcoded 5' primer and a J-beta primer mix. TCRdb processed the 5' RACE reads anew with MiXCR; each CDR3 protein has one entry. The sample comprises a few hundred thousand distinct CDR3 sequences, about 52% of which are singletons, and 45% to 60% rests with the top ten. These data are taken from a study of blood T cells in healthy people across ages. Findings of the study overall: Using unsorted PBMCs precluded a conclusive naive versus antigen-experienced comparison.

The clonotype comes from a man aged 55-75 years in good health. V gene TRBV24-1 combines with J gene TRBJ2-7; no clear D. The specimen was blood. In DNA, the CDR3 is TGTGCCACCAGTGATCCCCTTCGGTACGAGCAGTACTTC. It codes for CATSDPLRYEQYF.